This record concerns one T cell receptor (beta chain) sequence. Its target is not known. As to treatment: oral pan-JAK inhibitor, 5-10 mg twice daily. Reverse transcribed after extraction, RNA yielded cDNA as the sequencing template. TCRdb's copy holds only in-frame clones and misses some; the assay was immunoSEQ multiplex PCR. The table lists 180,000 or so clones, 50% to 75% of them singletons, with more than 15% in the top ten. This sample was taken from a study of CD8+ T cells in alopecia areata. Study in general: Administration of oral tofacitinib to treated patients was at 5 to 10 mg twice daily. Treated patients' severity was scored by percentage of affected scalp area.

Overall study findings and caveats: While patients received tofacitinib, many expanded lesional clones remained present in scalp and blood. Relative to mice, TCR sharing across patients was less clear, a difference possibly HLA-related.

CDR1 SGHDN and CDR2 FVKESK come from the germline V gene. This CDR3 has 14 amino acids. V lost 0 bases, J lost 2 bases, and 4 bases lay in between. The rearrangement uses TRBV14 and TRBJ2-2; D is ambiguous. The clonotype comes from a human donor with alopecia areata. This sample comprised CD4+ T cells sorted from blood, obtained around week 55, from a patient treated with tofacitinib. This CDR3 is CASSQDYNTGELFF. The CDR3 DNA follows: TGTGCCAGCAGCCAAGACTATAACACCGGGGAGCTGTTTTTT.